Presented here are 5 T cell receptor beta chains from one specimen sequenced in a study of shared clonotypes between healthy human individuals. TCRdb keeps only in-frame clones here, not all; method: immunoSEQ multiplex PCR. The data show over 1.4 million clones, with around 97% seen just once and approximately 1.2% held by the top ten. The material sequenced was naive CD4+ T cells sorted from blood. The subset here: CD45RA+ positively selected. The source is a young man in good health.

Only one count was recorded for this clone. The chain links TRBV11-2 to TRBJ2-1; 14 bases align to TRBD2. V gave up 5 bases and J gave up 8 bases; unmatched junction bases: 8. Germline CDR1 and CDR2: SGHAT and FQNNGV. The CDR3 runs 16 residues. CDR3 protein: CASSHRTSGGSDEQFF. Written as DNA, the CDR3 is TGTGCCAGCAGCCACCGGACTAGCGGGGGGTCGGATGAGCAGTTCTTC.

This chain joins TRBV19 and TRBJ2-2; D may match TRBD1 or TRBD2 (5 bases each). Germline V gives CDR1 LNHDA, CDR2 SQIVND (reference sequence). The CDR3 is made up of 16 amino acids. Trimming removed 1 base at V and 2 bases at J, with 11 bases between. The CDR3 loop reads CASSIGGTRNTGELFF. CDR3 sequence (DNA): TGTGCCAGTAGTATAGGGGGGACGCGTAACACCGGGGAGCTGTTTTTT.

The gene calls are TRBV5-6 and TRBJ2-1; 7 bases line up with TRBD2. The CDR3 extends over 17 amino acids. Trimming removed 4 bases from V and 5 bases from J; junction bases left unmatched: 15. The germline V gene encodes CDR1 SGHDT and CDR2 YYEEEE. For the CDR3, the DNA is TGTGCCAGCAGCCCCACCCCCCGCTCGGGAGGCGACAATGAGCAGTTCTTC. Encoded protein: CASSPTPRSGGDNEQFF.

The chain joins TRBV11-2 to TRBJ2-7, with 9 bases that match TRBD1. With 5 bases clipped from V and 3 bases from J, the junction kept 11 bases outside the gene matches. Germline V gives CDR1 SGHAT, CDR2 FQNNGV. The CDR3 has 16 residues. In DNA form, the CDR3 reads TGTGCCAGCAGCCCGATTGGGGGACAGGGATACTACGAGCAGTACTTC. It encodes CASSPIGGQGYYEQYF.

The chain is built from TRBV5-1 and TRBJ2-5; D is unresolved. The V end lost 4 bases, the J end lost 1 base, and 14 bases lay between the germline ends. The CDR3 has 15 residues. Per the germline V gene, CDR1 is SGHRS and CDR2 is YFSETQ. CDR3 sequence (DNA): TGCGCCAGCAGCAGGGATAACTTTCCCCAAGAGACCCAGTACTTC. Protein sequence: CASSRDNFPQETQYF.